Listed below are T cell receptor beta chains from one sample, sequenced in a study of regulatory T cells in long-lasting Graves disease. Each CDR3 protein gets one entry after TCRdb re-called the multiplex PCR reads with MiXCR. Found here are more than 450,000 distinct CDR3 sequences, under 20% of them singletons; the top ten hold 12%. The same sample was also used in a study of T cells in Graves' hyperthyroidism and ophthalmopathy.

The sample here was peripheral blood mononuclear cells (PBMCs), taken at new diagnosis, from a patient treated with antithyroid drugs. These receptors all come from a middle-aged man with Graves disease. Both conserved end residues are part of each CDR3. The order of the fields is V gene, CDR3 length, J gene, D gene, clone size, CDR3 DNA, CDR3 protein. D genes are given only for firm matches. Size values are once, few and many counts, or a class for expanded clones, and some rows have none.

>TRBV30|16|TRBJ2-5|TRBD1|few
TGTGCCTGGAGCCGAAACCGGGACAGATTCCAAGAGACCCAGTACTTC
CAWSRNRDRFQETQYF
>TRBV7-6|13|TRBJ1-4|.|few
TGTGCCAGCAGCATGGGCTATAAGGAAAAACTGTTTTTT
CASSMGYKEKLFF
>TRBV3-1|16|TRBJ2-1|TRBD2|many
TGTGCCAGCAGCCAAGATCGCGGGAGCTTCGGGGATGAGCAGTTCTTC
CASSQDRGSFGDEQFF
>TRBV11-2|14|TRBJ2-7|TRBD1|many
TGTGCCAGCAGCTTAGACAGGGGGCTAGGCGAGCAGTACTTC
CASSLDRGLGEQYF
>TRBV5-1|16|TRBJ1-6|TRBD1|.
TGCGCCAGCAGCCCGGGACAGGGAACGAGGGATTCACCCCTCCACTTT
CASSPGQGTRDSPLHF
>TRBV27|18|TRBJ1-5|.|many
TGTGCCAGCAGTTCAATGGGACCGCTATTTAGGGACAATCAGCCCCAGCATTTT
CASSSMGPLFRDNQPQHF
>TRBV5-1|18|TRBJ2-5|.|.
TGCGCCAGCAGCTTCACTTATCAGGGTTGGGACTTACAAGAGACCCAGTACTTC
CASSFTYQGWDLQETQYF
>TRBV20-1|13|TRBJ2-7|TRBD1|many
TGCAGTGCACAGGGACAGCAGACCTACGAGCAGTACTTC
CSAQGQQTYEQYF
>TRBV5-1|17|TRBJ2-1|TRBD2|many
TGCGCCAGCAGTTTATTGTCCGGGACTAGGTCCTACAATGAGCAGTTCTTC
CASSLLSGTRSYNEQFF
>TRBV20-1|12|TRBJ2-3|TRBD1|many
TGCAGTGCTCGGGACAGGGGTGATACGCAGTATTTT
CSARDRGDTQYF
>TRBV20-1|14|TRBJ2-7|.|many
TGCAGTGCTAGAGGAACTGGCAGAACCTACGAGCAGTACTTC
CSARGTGRTYEQYF
>TRBV6-1|14|TRBJ1-1|.|many
TGTGCCAGCAGTGCGGCGTTTTCGAACACTGAAGCTTTCTTT
CASSAAFSNTEAFF
>TRBV12-5|13|TRBJ1-1|.|many
TGTGCTAGTGGGGAGGACGGGAACACTGAAGCTTTCTTT
CASGEDGNTEAFF
>TRBV6-2/TRBV6-3|15|TRBJ2-3|.|.
TGTGCCAGCAGTTATTGGGGAGAAGGTGCAGATACGCAGTATTTT
CASSYWGEGADTQYF
>TRBV29-1|11|TRBJ2-5|.|few
TGCAGCGGGGGCGCGGGGGAGACCCAGTACTTC
CSGGAGETQYF
>TRBV20-1|15|TRBJ2-1|.|few
TGCAGTGCTAGCCGGGACTCAAGCTCCTACAATGAGCAGTTCTTC
CSASRDSSSYNEQFF
>TRBV28|18|TRBJ2-2|TRBD1|many
TGTGCCAGCAGTCCCGATAAGGACAGGGGGCGGACGGCCGGGGAGCTGTTTTTT
CASSPDKDRGRTAGELFF
>TRBV29-1|12|TRBJ1-1|.|many
TGCAGCGCTAGCTTCCCGAACACTGAAGCTTTCTTT
CSASFPNTEAFF
>TRBV18|15|TRBJ2-5|TRBD1|many
TGTGCCAGCTCACCAAGGGACAGGGATCGAGAGACCCAGTACTTC
CASSPRDRDRETQYF
>TRBV3-1|14|TRBJ2-2|TRBD2|.
TGTGCCAGCAGCCCCCTAGCGGGAAACGGGGAGCTGTTTTTT
CASSPLAGNGELFF
>TRBV11-2|11|TRBJ2-7|.|many
TGTGCCAGCAGCCCCCGTGACGAGCAGTACTTC
CASSPRDEQYF
>TRBV7-9|17|TRBJ2-5|TRBD2|many
TGTGCCAGCAGCCCGCCGAGGGTAGCGGGAATTCAAGAGACCCAGTACTTC
CASSPPRVAGIQETQYF
>TRBV20-1|16|TRBJ1-1|.|many
TGCAGTGCTAGAGATCAAGGTGGTTCCTTAGGCACCGAAGCTTTCTTT
CSARDQGGSLGTEAFF
>TRBV20-1|13|TRBJ2-5|.|.
TGCAGTGCTAGTCAAAGCCCCGGGGGGACCCAGTACTTC
CSASQSPGGTQYF
>TRBV19|18|TRBJ2-7|TRBD2|few
TGTGCCAGTAGTGTCCCTCCCCGTTCTGGACTAGCGGGAGCCGAGCAGTACTTC
CASSVPPRSGLAGAEQYF
>TRBV5-1|15|TRBJ2-3|.|many
TGCGCCAGCAGGGGACTGACGACTGGCGGAGATACGCAGTATTTT
CASRGLTTGGDTQYF
>TRBV12-3/TRBV12-4|15|TRBJ2-3|TRBD1|few
TGTGCCAGCAGACCCGACAGGGTTCGCACAGATACGCAGTATTTT
CASRPDRVRTDTQYF
>TRBV28|15|TRBJ1-4|TRBD1|few
TGTGCCAGCAGCCAAAGGACAGGGGGTAGTGAAAAACTGTTTTTT
CASSQRTGGSEKLFF
>TRBV29-1|12|TRBJ2-5|.|few
TGCAGCGTTGATGGGTACCAAGAGACCCAGTACTTC
CSVDGYQETQYF
>TRBV3-1|14|TRBJ1-2|.|many
TGTGCCAGCAGCCAAGACCCAGCAAACTATGGCTACACCTTC
CASSQDPANYGYTF
>TRBV15|12|TRBJ1-1|.|.
TGTGCCACCACCGACAGGAACACTGAAGCTTTCTTT
CATTDRNTEAFF
>TRBV18|13|TRBJ1-1|.|many
TGTGCCAGCTCACCAGATCAAACCCACGAAGCTTTCTTT
CASSPDQTHEAFF